Listed below are T cell receptor beta chains from one sample, sequenced in a study of shared clonotypes between healthy human individuals. The table came from immunoSEQ multiplex PCR; TCRdb's copy has only in-frame clones and leaves some out. The table records over 2 million clones, roughly 95% of them present only once. The specimen sequenced was naive CD4+ T cells sorted from blood. The source of these receptors is a man aged 18-30 years in good health. CDR3s include the opening cysteine and the closing phenylalanine or tryptophan. The D gene is left open where the match is weak. The size field is filled for only some rows; it gives once, few, many or a size class.

J gene	V gene	D gene	clone size	CDR3 length	CDR3 DNA	CDR3 protein
TRBJ2-5	TRBV15	TRBD1	NA	13	TGTGCCACCACCAGGACAGGCGGAGAGACCCAGTACTTC	CATTRTGGETQYF
TRBJ1-3	TRBV5-1	NA	NA	15	TGCGCCAGCAGCCCGGACACAGGGTCTGGAAACACCATATATTTT	CASSPDTGSGNTIYF
TRBJ1-6	TRBV7-8	NA	NA	15	TGTGCCAGCAGCTTAGAGGCCCAATCCCTTTCACCCCTCCACTTT	CASSLEAQSLSPLHF
TRBJ2-5	TRBV5-6	NA	NA	14	TGTGCCAGCAGCCGCAGGACCGGGCAGGGGACCCAGTACTTC	CASSRRTGQGTQYF
TRBJ1-1	TRBV6-5	NA	NA	15	TGTGCCAGCAGGCCCGAAGGGGTCGTGAACACTGAAGCTTTCTTT	CASRPEGVVNTEAFF
TRBJ1-3	TRBV28	NA	NA	16	TGTGCCAGCAGTCCTCCAGACCTCCGCCCTGGAAACACCATATATTTT	CASSPPDLRPGNTIYF
TRBJ2-6	TRBV5-4	NA	NA	14	TGTGCCAGCAGCTTGGCCGGACAGATCAACGTCCTGACTTTC	CASSLAGQINVLTF
TRBJ1-5	TRBV5-4	TRBD1	NA	19	TGTGCCAGCAGCTTCAGGACAGGGAGTGGGCCCTATAGCAATCAGCCCCAGCATTTT	CASSFRTGSGPYSNQPQHF
TRBJ2-7	TRBV4-1	NA	NA	16	TGCGCCAGCAGCCAAGTGCGAGGGTCCGCAATTGGCGAGCAGTACTTC	CASSQVRGSAIGEQYF
TRBJ2-7	TRBV10-3	NA	once	14	TGTGCCATCAGTGTTACCCCAACCTCCCACGAGCAGTACTTC	CAISVTPTSHEQYF
TRBJ2-1	TRBV6-5	NA	NA	15	TGTGCCGTCACCACGGGCTTCAATGTCCGCAATGAGCAGTTCTTC	CAVTTGFNVRNEQFF
TRBJ1-1	TRBV7-9	TRBD1	once	15	TGTGCCAGCAGCTTAGGGGGACAGGCGAACACTGAAGCTTTCTTT	CASSLGGQANTEAFF